This TCR beta chain was captured in a study of T cell changes during pregnancy in multiple sclerosis. This clone is a singleton in its sample. Trimming shortened V by 5 bases and J by 3 bases, and 14 bases separated the two germline ends. CDR1 and CDR2 (germline): MGHRA, YSYEKL. This CDR3 has 14 residues. The assay was immunoSEQ multiplex PCR, and TCRdb's table has in-frame clones only and misses some. The table has 45,000 to 60,000 clones, more than 80% seen once; the top ten hold roughly 0.37%. The specimen was CD4+ T cells from peripheral blood mononuclear cells, collected before pregnancy. The source is a female donor with multiple sclerosis, enrolled in a pregnancy study. The chain has TRBV4-1 and TRBJ2-7, with TRBD1 as a possible D gene (6 bases). This CDR3 is CASSSGQADYEQYF. The CDR3 DNA follows: TGCGCCAGCAGCTCGGGACAAGCCGACTACGAGCAGTACTTC.